The TCR beta chain described here comes from a study of cytomegalovirus exposure and HLA in healthy donors. V lost 0 bases and J lost 4, with 13 bases in between. The CDR3 runs to 17 residues. Germline CDR1 and CDR2: SGHVS and FNYEAQ. Study-level points and caveats: Information on immune exposure was restricted to one variable (CMV serostatus).

Vbeta (60) and Jbeta (13) primers were used in the PCR. Here immunoSEQ multiplex PCR was the method, and the copy in TCRdb shows in-frame clones only, minus some. The data hold about 160,000 clones, with roughly 70% observed a single time. Concerning this clone itself: Antigen unknown.

This receptor was taken from a woman between 45 and 60 years old in good health and CMV-seropositive. The gene calls are TRBV7-6 and TRBJ1-6; D is undetermined. Material: PBMCs. The CDR3 DNA is TGTGCCAGCAGCTTAGCGGCAGGTCCCATGTATAATTCACCCCTCCACTTT. Residues: CASSLAAGPMYNSPLHF.